A single sample is the source of the 13 T cell receptor beta chains below, sequenced in a study of T-cell reconstitution after alpha-beta-depleted transplantation in children. As it was prepared, the TCRbeta library received unique molecular identifiers. TCRdb reprocessed the PCR reads with MiXCR, giving one entry per CDR3 protein. The sample carries around 700,000 distinct CDR3 sequences, less than 15% recorded once. This sample comprised PBMCs, obtained before TCRalphabeta/CD19-depleted stem cell transplant. All receptors derive from a girl aged 2 to 10 with congenital amegakaryocytic thrombocytopenia, due to receive a stem cell transplant.

The table lists this clonotype with many counts. The genes are TRBV20-1 and TRBJ2-1; tentatively, D is TRBD2 (5 bases). This CDR3 contains 16 residues. Germline CDR1 is DFQATT and CDR2 is SNEGSKA (reference sequence). Trimming left V 0 bases short and J 5 bases short, with 17 bases between. The chain's CDR3 is CSARDGTRVRHNEQFF. The CDR3, as DNA: TGCAGTGCTAGAGATGGAACTAGAGTCCGCCACAATGAGCAGTTCTTC.

J is TRBJ2-1 and V is TRBV5-1; no clear D. Germline CDR1 and CDR2: SGHRS and YFSETQ. V dropped 4 bases and J dropped 10 bases, with 12 bases sitting between them. The CDR3 totals 12 residues. This chain's CDR3 is CASSPQAREQFF. Written as DNA, the CDR3 is TGCGCCAGCAGCCCCCAAGCGAGGGAGCAGTTCTTC.

The rearrangement links TRBV4-2 to TRBJ2-1, with 15 bases that match TRBD2. The V and J ends lost 1 base and 5 bases, in that order; junction bases with no gene match: 12. CDR1 LGHNA and CDR2 YNFKEQ come from the germline V gene. The CDR3 is 20 residues long. The CDR3 region has the DNA TGTGCCAGCAGCCAAGCCCGCGGACTAGCGGGAGGGCTATGGGACAATGAGCAGTTCTTC. This sequence encodes CASSQARGLAGGLWDNEQFF.

This clonotype has a count of ten or more. This chain joins TRBV29-1 and TRBJ2-1, with TRBD2 identical over 9 bases. The CDR3 runs to 16 residues. Germline CDR1 reads SQVTM; CDR2 reads ANQGSEA. Trimming took 8 bases from V and 5 from J; bases not matched to a gene: 16. CDR3 DNA: TGCAGCTGTTTTCACTCGGGCGGGAGGGGAAACAATGAGCAGTTCTTC. Translating it yields CSCFHSGGRGNNEQFF.

This clonotype was picked up many times. The gene calls are TRBV12-3 or TRBV12-4 and TRBJ2-3, with TRBD2 identical over 7 bases. The trim removed 4 bases at V and 3 bases at J, leaving 4 bases unmatched. The CDR3 length is 14 residues. The CDR3 coding sequence is TGTGCCAGCAGTTCAAGCGGGGATACAGATACGCAGTATTTT. This codes for CASSSSGDTDTQYF.

This clonotype has more than one count but fewer than ten. The chain is built from TRBV9 and TRBJ2-5, with 11 positions matching TRBD2. The germline V gene encodes CDR1 SGDLS and CDR2 YYNGEE. The CDR3 is 14 amino acids. With 3 bases clipped from V and 4 bases from J, the junction kept 2 bases outside the gene matches. The CDR3 sequence is CASSAGLAGETQYF. The CDR3, as DNA: TGTGCCAGCAGCGCAGGACTAGCGGGAGAGACCCAGTACTTC. The full variable domain, its missing parts supplied by reference TRBV9 and TRBJ2-5, is DSGVTQTPKHLITATGQRVTLRCSPRSGDLSVYWYQQSLDQGLQFLIQYYNGEERAKGNILERFSAQQFPDLHSELNLSSLELGDSALYFCASSAGLAGETQYFGPGTRLLVL.

This clonotype came up many times. This rearrangement joins TRBV20-1 to TRBJ2-7; D may be TRBD1 or TRBD2 (6 bases each). The CDR3 contains 15 residues. The germline gives CDR1 DFQATT, CDR2 SNEGSKA (reference sequence). V was cut by 0 bases and J by 2 bases, with 14 bases left in between. For the CDR3, the DNA is TGCAGTGCTAGAGATCCTGGCGGGACAACCTACGAGCAGTACTTC. This sequence encodes CSARDPGGTTYEQYF.

J is TRBJ2-6 and V is TRBV4-1; possible D gene TRBD2, 6 bases. The germline V gene has CDR1 MGHRA and CDR2 YSYEKL. The V end was cut by 4 bases, the J end by 4 bases, with 11 bases between. This CDR3 contains 15 residues. This chain's CDR3 is CASSPGTLGANVLTF. The CDR3 DNA is TGCGCCAGCAGCCCTGGGACTTTGGGGGCCAACGTCCTGACTTTC.

This sequence joins TRBV3-1 and TRBJ2-5; D may be TRBD2 (5 bases). This CDR3 comprises 15 residues. Germline CDR1 LGHDT, CDR2 YNNKEL (reference sequence). V lost 4 bases and J lost 7, with 19 bases in between. The CDR3 region is CASSLAARRGGTQYF. CDR3 coding DNA: TGTGCCAGCAGCCTGGCAGCAAGGAGAGGAGGGACCCAGTACTTC.

Details on this clonotype: The junction differs from germline at one of its ends, possibly a read error. CDR3: CGSSRVGEANIQYF. The CDR3 nucleotides read TGCGGCAGCAGCCGGGTTGGGGAGGCAAACATTCAGTACTTC. The J gene is TRBJ2-4, the V gene TRBV4-1; tentative D call: TRBD2 (6 bases). Germline V gene data show CDR1 as MGHRA and CDR2 as YSYEKL. The CDR3 extends over 14 amino acids.

There are many counts of this clonotype. The chain uses TRBV20-1 and TRBJ1-4, with 9 nucleotides matching TRBD1. V gave up 4 bases and J gave up 6 bases; unmatched junction bases: 3. The germline V gene encodes CDR1 DFQATT and CDR2 SNEGSKA (reference sequence). The CDR3 is 13 residues long. The CDR3 spells CSATGTGYEKLFF. In DNA form, the CDR3 reads TGCAGTGCTACTGGGACAGGGTATGAAAAACTGTTTTTT.

In its sample, this clonotype was seen many times. This chain joins TRBV20-1 and TRBJ2-7; 7 nucleotides line up with TRBD2. Germline lookup yields CDR1 DFQATT and CDR2 SNEGSKA (reference sequence). The ends lost 2 bases at V and 0 bases at J; junction bases unmatched: 19. The CDR3 extends over 19 amino acids. The CDR3 coding sequence is TGCAGTGCTAGATGGGTTAGGGCTAGCGGCGACTTCGGCTCCTACGAGCAGTACTTC. It encodes CSARWVRASGDFGSYEQYF.

At least ten counts were recorded for this clonotype. V and J are TRBV20-1 and TRBJ2-3; D may be TRBD2 (5 bases). This CDR3 has 15 residues. Trimming took 1 base from V and 0 from J, leaving 11 bases between them. CDR1 and CDR2 (germline): DFQATT, SNEGSKA (reference sequence). DNA of the CDR3: TGCAGTGCTAGAGGAAATCAGCGGAGCACAGATACGCAGTATTTT. It translates to CSARGNQRSTDTQYF.